This TCR beta chain was documented in a study of T cell changes during pregnancy in multiple sclerosis. This CDR3 region has 15 residues. V lost 3 bases, J lost 12 bases, and 14 bases stayed unmatched. CDR1 is KGHSH and CDR2 is LQKENI in the germline V gene. The table came from immunoSEQ multiplex PCR; TCRdb's copy has only in-frame clones and leaves some out. The sample yields under 120,000 clones, approximately 91% seen once. V gene TRBV18 combines with J gene TRBJ2-1, with 7 nucleotides matching TRBD2. The sequence derives from a female donor with multiple sclerosis, enrolled in a pregnancy study. Sequencing was performed on peripheral blood, taken after pregnancy. CDR3 sequence (DNA): TGTGCCAGCTCACCGCCCGGGGTAGCGGGCACGGGGCAGTTCTTC. Translating gives CASSPPGVAGTGQFF. The full variable domain, rest sourced from reference TRBV18 and TRBJ2-1, is NAGVMQNPRHLVRRRGQEARLRCSPMKGHSHVYWYRQLPEEGLKFMVYLQKENIIDESGMPKERFSAEFPKEGPSILRIQQVVRGDSAAYFCASSPPGVAGTGQFFGPGTRLTVL.